The T cell receptor (beta chain) under discussion was sequenced for a study of identical twins. Broader study findings: Insertions ran lower in abundant cord blood beta clonotypes, though not in memory repertoires.

TCRdb re-analysed the 5' RACE reads in MiXCR, keeping a single row per CDR3 protein. Of 570,000 or so distinct CDR3 sequences in the sample, 9% to 10% were seen once. This CDR3 is built from 17 residues. Germline-derived CDR1 and CDR2 are SGHDN and FVKESK. V was pared by 0 bases and J by 3 bases, with 11 bases of the junction left unmatched. Note on this clonotype: Its antigen remains unidentified.

Another study also made use of these data, one on yellow fever vaccine responses in identical twins. This second study says: Each twin's T cell response to the vaccine was reported to look partly convergent and partly personalized.

V gene TRBV14 combines with J gene TRBJ2-7; 7 positions agree with TRBD1. Sample: PBMCs. The clonotype was recovered from a young woman in good health. The CDR3 loop reads CASSQDQGGSYGYEQYF. The CDR3 DNA sequence: TGTGCCAGCAGCCAAGATCAAGGGGGCTCTTACGGCTACGAGCAGTACTTC.